The 15 T cell receptor beta chains in this list originate from one sample, sequenced in a study of blood T cell repertoires in COVID-19. Here immunoSEQ multiplex PCR was the method, and the copy in TCRdb shows in-frame clones only, minus some. The sample records about 76,000 clones, 75% being singletons. Sample: peripheral blood. The receptors originated from a man between 65 and 85 years old with acute or convalescent COVID-19.

Many counts were recorded for this clone. This chain uses TRBV7-9 with TRBJ2-7; 9 nucleotides line up with TRBD1. The CDR3 runs to 16 residues. After removal of 5 bases from V and 1 base from J, the junction contained 9 bases not matched to a gene. Germline CDR1 is SEHNR and CDR2 is FQNEAQ (reference sequence). In nucleotides, the CDR3 is TGTGCCAGCAGCCTGGCAACAGGGGGCCGGTCCTACGAGCAGTACTTC. Protein: CASSLATGGRSYEQYF.

V and J are TRBV2 and TRBJ1-2; 9 bases align to TRBD1. V was pared by 6 bases and J by 6 bases, with 5 bases of the junction left unmatched. Per germline, CDR1 SNHLY and CDR2 FYNNEI. This CDR3 is built from 13 residues. CDR3 region: CASSPDRGNGYTF. Here the CDR3 DNA reads TGTGCCAGCAGCCCGGACAGGGGAAATGGCTACACCTTC.

The gene calls are TRBV7-2 and TRBJ1-5; no reliable D call. The V and J ends lost 5 bases and 6 bases respectively, with 11 bases between them. The CDR3 is made up of 13 amino acids. Germline V gene data show CDR1 as SGHTA and CDR2 as FQGNSA. CDR3 bases: TGTGCCAGCAGCGCCGGGAACCGTCAGCCCCAGCATTTT. Translation gives CASSAGNRQPQHF.

The J gene is TRBJ2-5, the V gene TRBV12-3 or TRBV12-4; possibly TRBD1 for D (7 bases). Trimming left V 6 bases short and J 4 bases short, with 12 bases between. The CDR3 covers 13 residues. DNA of the CDR3: TGTGCCAGCAGGCGACAGGGAGGAGAGACCCAGTACTTC. Translation gives CASRRQGGETQYF.

The chain's CDR3 is CSVERGNEQFF. CDR3 nucleotide sequence: TGCAGCGTTGAACGGGGGAATGAGCAGTTCTTC. J is TRBJ2-1 and V is TRBV29-1; D might be TRBD2 (6 bases). Germline CDR1 reads SQVTM; CDR2 reads ANQGSEA. The CDR3 has 11 residues. The V end lost 2 bases, the J end lost 7 bases, and 6 bases lay between the germline ends.

This chain links TRBV7-2 with TRBJ2-7; 9 bases are shared with TRBD2. J gave up 5 bases and V 2 bases, and 4 bases lay outside the gene matches. The germline gives CDR1 SGHTA, CDR2 FQGNSA. The CDR3 covers 14 residues. The CDR3 nucleotides read TGTGCCAGCAGCTTATCCGGACTAGCGAACGAGCAGTACTTC. Protein sequence: CASSLSGLANEQYF.

The rearrangement links TRBV27 to TRBJ1-2; the D gene is possibly TRBD1 (5 bases). Germline-derived CDR1 and CDR2 are MNHEY and SMNVEV (reference sequence). Trimming shortened V by 3 bases and J by 6 bases, and 8 bases separated the two germline ends. This CDR3 has 12 amino acids. The CDR3 sequence is CASSLAGDGYTF. CDR3 sequence (DNA): TGTGCCAGCAGTTTGGCGGGGGATGGCTACACCTTC.

The chain recombines TRBV7-6 with TRBJ1-6, with TRBD1 identical over 7 bases. In germline, CDR1 is SGHVS, CDR2 FNYEAQ. This CDR3 has 17 residues. V was clipped by 4 bases and J by 10 bases; unmatched bases: 16. The CDR3 here is CASSSTLVEGAESPLHF. The CDR3 bases are TGTGCCAGCAGCTCCACGCTGGTAGAGGGGGCTGAATCACCCCTCCACTTT.

The chain links TRBV7-6 to TRBJ2-3, with 10 bases identical to TRBD1. J was trimmed by 4 bases and V by 5 bases; bases with no gene match: 6. The CDR3 is 15 amino acids. The V gene's germline CDR1 is SGHVS and CDR2 FNYEAQ. CDR3 bases: TGTGCCAGCAGCCCGGGACAGGGGTACGCAGATACGCAGTATTTT. Encoded protein: CASSPGQGYADTQYF.

The chain joins TRBV6-5 to TRBJ2-7; 9 nucleotides line up with TRBD1. The CDR3 sequence is 14 residues long. Germline-derived CDR1 and CDR2 are MNHEY and SVGAGI. The ends lost 7 bases at V and 3 bases at J; junction bases unmatched: 7. CDR3 region: CASTSGTGSYEQYF. The CDR3 DNA follows: TGTGCCAGCACCTCTGGGACAGGGAGCTACGAGCAGTACTTC.

A few counts support this clone. The rearrangement links TRBV27 to TRBJ1-5, with D possibly being TRBD1 (6 bases). Germline V gives CDR1 MNHEY, CDR2 SMNVEV (reference sequence). V was trimmed by 3 bases and J by 3 bases, leaving 12 bases between them. The CDR3 has 15 residues. For the CDR3, the DNA is TGTGCCAGCAGTTTCGGCAGGGGATACAATCAGCCCCAGCATTTT. It translates to CASSFGRGYNQPQHF.

This chain uses TRBV29-1 with TRBJ2-1; 10 bases align to TRBD1. Germline V gene sequence: CDR1 SQVTM, CDR2 ANQGSEA. V lost 4 bases to trimming and J lost 0 bases; unmatched junction nucleotides: 6. This CDR3 contains 16 residues. The CDR3 spells CSVATGGGGSYNEQFF. DNA of the CDR3: TGCAGCGTTGCGACAGGGGGCGGGGGCTCCTACAATGAGCAGTTCTTC.

The chain links TRBV27 to TRBJ2-1; 9 bases align to TRBD2. V shed 7 bases, J shed 3 bases, and the junction held 7 bases outside the gene matches. CDR1 and CDR2 (germline): MNHEY, SMNVEV (reference sequence). CDR3 length equals 15 residues. The CDR3 region has the DNA TGTGCCAGCACGTCTAGCGGGATTCTCTACAATGAGCAGTTCTTC. The encoded protein is CASTSSGILYNEQFF.

The V and J genes are TRBV3-1 (or the pseudogene TRBV3-2) and TRBJ1-6; D remains ambiguous. CDR3 size: 14 residues. Germline values: CDR1 LGHDT, CDR2 YNNKEL (reference sequence). Trimming removed 4 bases from V and 1 base from J, with 5 bases in between. CDR3 sequence reads: CASSLGSYNSPLHF. The CDR3, as DNA: TGTGCCAGCAGCCTCGGGTCCTATAATTCACCCCTCCACTTT.

V is TRBV29-1 and J is TRBJ2-2, with 7 bases aligning to TRBD1. The trim removed 5 bases at V and 3 bases at J, leaving 3 bases unmatched. Germline CDR1 and CDR2: SQVTM and ANQGSEA. This CDR3 is built from 13 residues. The CDR3 coding sequence is TGCAGCGTTCGGGACAGCGACACCGGGGAGCTGTTTTTT. The encoded protein is CSVRDSDTGELFF.